This entry lists 26 T cell receptor beta chains sequenced from one sample in a study of T-cell memory formation after mild COVID-19. TCRdb reprocessed the 5' RACE reads with MiXCR, giving one entry per CDR3 protein. The sample lists hundreds of thousands of distinct CDR3 sequences, roughly 18% seen once, with around 12% in the top ten. The sample consisted of PBMCs or a T cell subset sorted from them (not recorded which). The receptor source for this set is an adult woman who had mild COVID-19 (a few samples of this study predate the infection). Cell type and time point are not known.

J is TRBJ2-1 and V is TRBV9, with TRBD2 as a possible D gene (5 bases). V was clipped by 0 bases and J by 5 bases, with 9 bases between them. CDR1 and CDR2 from the germline V gene are SGDLS and YYNGEE. The CDR3 sequence is 14 residues long. This CDR3 is CASSVAATNNEQFF. In DNA form, the CDR3 reads TGTGCCAGCAGCGTAGCCGCGACTAACAATGAGCAGTTCTTC.

The chain carries TRBV6-5 and TRBJ1-4, with D perhaps matching TRBD1 (5 bases). The CDR3 is made up of 16 amino acids. Between the trimmed V and J ends, which lost 0 bases and 11 bases, there was a span of 19 bases. CDR1 is MNHEY, CDR2 SVGAGI, per germline. The CDR3 region is CASSYSETDRVSKLFF. The CDR3 coding sequence is TGTGCCAGCAGTTACTCGGAGACAGATAGAGTATCTAAACTGTTTTTT.

This clonotype was detected only a few times. This chain connects TRBV30 to TRBJ1-2; 7 bases match TRBD1. CDR1 GTSNPN and CDR2 SVGIG come from the germline V gene (reference sequence). The CDR3 is made up of 15 amino acids. V trimming: 3 bases; J trimming: 4 bases; junction bases outside the gene matches: 11. CDR3 sequence: CAWSGIRQGLYGYTF. In nucleotides, the CDR3 is TGTGCCTGGAGCGGTATAAGACAGGGCCTCTATGGCTACACCTTC.

The J gene is TRBJ2-3, the V gene TRBV3-1; D not resolved. V lost 6 bases and J lost 4, with 17 bases in between. CDR1 and CDR2 (germline): LGHDT, YNNKEL (reference sequence). There are 15 residues in the CDR3. The CDR3 reads CASSPQWGEADTQYF. In DNA, the CDR3 is TGTGCCAGCAGTCCTCAGTGGGGTGAGGCAGATACGCAGTATTTT.

This clonotype was seen only a few times. The V and J genes are TRBV24-1 and TRBJ2-1, with 7 bases that match TRBD2. This CDR3 contains 17 residues. Germline CDR1 KGHDR, CDR2 SFDVKD. After removal of 6 bases from V and 0 bases from J, the junction contained 10 bases not matched to a gene. CDR3 protein: CATSNSLAASSYNEQFF. The CDR3, as DNA: TGTGCCACCAGTAACTCTCTAGCGGCAAGCTCCTACAATGAGCAGTTCTTC.

The chain couples TRBV14 to TRBJ2-1; possibly TRBD2 for D (6 bases). Germline V gene sequence: CDR1 SGHDN, CDR2 FVKESK. This CDR3 spans 16 amino acids. V lost 3 bases to trimming and J lost 6 bases, with 18 bases between them. The CDR3 DNA sequence: TGTGCCAGCAGCCACCCCGGCGGGGTTCCGGGCAATGAGCAGTTCTTC. Its translation is CASSHPGGVPGNEQFF.

V usage is TRBV27 and J usage is TRBJ2-1, with 10 bases lining up with TRBD2. After removal of 3 bases from V and 7 bases from J, the junction contained 3 bases not matched to a gene. CDR3 length: 14 residues. Germline V gene data show CDR1 as MNHEY and CDR2 as SMNVEV (reference sequence). In nucleotides, the CDR3 is TGTGCCAGCAGTTTGGGTAGCGGGAGGAATGAGCAGTTCTTC. Translation gives CASSLGSGRNEQFF.

This rearrangement joins TRBV7-9 to TRBJ2-2; D uncertain. V shed 5 bases and J shed 3 bases, with 7 bases lying between them. There are 13 residues in the CDR3. CDR1 SEHNR and CDR2 FQNEAQ come from the germline V gene (reference sequence). The CDR3 DNA is TGTGCCAGCAGCACCCAATACACCGGGGAGCTGTTTTTT. Its protein product is CASSTQYTGELFF. The whole variable domain, filled in from reference TRBV7-9 and TRBJ2-2, reads DTGVSQNPRHKITKRGQNVTFRCDPISEHNRLYWYRQTLGQGPEFLTYFQNEAQLEKSRLLSDRFSAERPKGSFSTLEIQRTEQGDSAMYLCASSTQYTGELFFGEGSRLTVL.

The genes are TRBV6-1 and TRBJ2-3; D ambiguous. V dropped 5 bases and J dropped 2 bases, with 11 bases sitting between them. Germline V gene sequence: CDR1 MNHNS, CDR2 SASEGT. The CDR3 consists of 14 residues. The chain's CDR3 is CASSPRLFTDTQYF. The CDR3 region has the DNA TGTGCCAGCAGTCCAAGGCTGTTCACAGATACGCAGTATTTT.

The genes are TRBV7-9 and TRBJ2-1; 13 bases are a match to TRBD2. V was clipped by 1 base and J by 4 bases; unmatched bases: 13. CDR1 and CDR2 (germline): SEHNR, FQNEAQ (reference sequence). The CDR3 contains 20 residues. CDR3 sequence: CASSLDLALAGGRAYNEQFF. As DNA, the CDR3 is TGTGCCAGCAGCTTAGATCTCGCACTAGCGGGGGGGCGTGCTTACAATGAGCAGTTCTTC.

The chain employs TRBV5-4 and TRBJ2-1, with D possibly matching TRBD1 (6 bases). The V end was cut by 5 bases, the J end by 0 bases, with 12 bases between. The CDR3 contains 15 residues. The germline CDR1 and CDR2 sequences are SGHNT and YYREEE (reference sequence). This CDR3 reads CASRPTGSSYNEQFF. As DNA, the CDR3 is TGTGCCAGCAGACCCACAGGGAGCTCCTACAATGAGCAGTTCTTC.

The chain combines TRBV29-1 with TRBJ2-7, with 9 positions matching TRBD1. The length of the CDR3 is 13 residues. CDR1 is SQVTM and CDR2 is ANQGSEA in the germline V gene. J lost 3 bases, V lost 7 bases, and 7 bases had no gene match. For the CDR3, the DNA is TGCAGCGGAACCGGGACAGGGAACTACGAGCAGTACTTC. Its protein product is CSGTGTGNYEQYF.

This clonotype was counted a few times. In nucleotides, the CDR3 is TGTGCCAGCAGCCCCCGGGCCCTGTCGGGCAATGAGCAGTTCTTC. Translation gives CASSPRALSGNEQFF. V and J are TRBV9 and TRBJ2-1; the D is unclear. The length of the CDR3 is 15 residues. V was clipped by 4 bases and J by 6 bases, with 17 bases between them. Germline V gives CDR1 SGDLS, CDR2 YYNGEE.

This clonotype showed up just a few times. The chain recombines TRBV6-1 with TRBJ1-2, with a weak D call TRBD1 (6 bases). Germline V gives CDR1 MNHNS, CDR2 SASEGT. V dropped 6 bases and J dropped 5 bases, with 13 bases sitting between them. The CDR3 contains 13 residues. The CDR3 nucleotides read TGTGCCAGCAGGGAACCCGGGACATATGGCTACACCTTC. It is translated as CASREPGTYGYTF.

V gene TRBV12-3 or TRBV12-4 combines with J gene TRBJ2-1; possibly TRBD2 for D (6 bases). Trimming pared 7 bases from V and 4 bases from J, leaving 8 bases between. This CDR3 comprises 12 residues. The CDR3 DNA reads as TGTGCCAGCAAGGAGGGTTACAATGAGCAGTTCTTC. Translating gives CASKEGYNEQFF.

J is TRBJ2-3 and V is TRBV20-1; 9 bases map to TRBD2. CDR3 length: 13 amino acids. V lost 6 bases and J lost 6; bases outside the gene matches: 7. CDR1 is DFQATT and CDR2 is SNEGSKA in the germline V gene (reference sequence). The CDR3 bases are TGCAGTGCCCCCCATGCGGGAGGGGATACGCAGTATTTT. It is translated as CSAPHAGGDTQYF.

This chain joins TRBV4-1 and TRBJ2-7; D is uncertain. CDR3 length: 13 amino acids. V gave up 0 bases and J gave up 4 bases, with 7 bases separating them. Germline CDR1 is MGHRA and CDR2 is YSYEKL. The CDR3 nucleotides are TGCGCCAGCAGCCAAGAAGGCGAGTACGAGCAGTACTTC. Encoded protein: CASSQEGEYEQYF.

This clonotype was found many times. V gene TRBV7-9 combines with J gene TRBJ2-2; D not certain. Germline assignment: CDR1 SEHNR and CDR2 FQNEAQ (reference sequence). The CDR3 totals 15 residues. Trimming cost V 2 bases and J 1 base, with 8 bases left between them. The CDR3 is CASSLKEVNTGELFF. The DNA of the CDR3 is TGTGCCAGCAGCTTAAAAGAGGTGAACACCGGGGAGCTGTTTTTT.

This clonotype was seen many times. V and J are TRBV7-9 and TRBJ2-1; 9 nucleotides agree with TRBD2. Germline lookup yields CDR1 SEHNR and CDR2 FQNEAQ (reference sequence). Trimming took 5 bases from V and 9 from J; bases not matched to a gene: 14. The CDR3 consists of 16 residues. The CDR3 bases are TGTGCCAGCAGCCCCCGGGTTAGCGGGGGACCAGGTGAGCAGTTCTTC. This codes for CASSPRVSGGPGEQFF. Together with reference TRBV7-9 and TRBJ2-1, the CDR3 gives the full variable domain: DTGVSQNPRHKITKRGQNVTFRCDPISEHNRLYWYRQTLGQGPEFLTYFQNEAQLEKSRLLSDRFSAERPKGSFSTLEIQRTEQGDSAMYLCASSPRVSGGPGEQFFGPGTRLTVL.

A note on this clonotype: This could be a read error, since a much larger clone is one nucleotide away. CDR3 sequence (DNA): TGTGCCATCAGTGAGTGGTCAGGGGGTAAGGGAGAGACCCAGTACTTC. Translating it yields CAISEWSGGKGETQYF. The chain uses TRBV10-3 and TRBJ2-5, with 7 nucleotides matching TRBD1. CDR1 and CDR2 (germline): ENHRY, SYGVKD. V was clipped by 1 base and J by 4 bases; unmatched bases: 9. The CDR3 spans 16 residues.

This clonotype came up a few times. V is TRBV11-3 and J is TRBJ1-1; 11 nucleotides align to TRBD1. CDR1 SGHNT and CDR2 YENEEA come from the germline V gene. V gave up 4 bases and J gave up 3 bases; unmatched junction bases: 4. The CDR3 extends over 15 amino acids. CDR3 in amino acids: CASSSGTGGDTEAFF. The DNA of the CDR3 is TGTGCCAGCAGCTCAGGGACAGGGGGTGACACTGAAGCTTTCTTT. The full variable domain, its missing parts supplied by reference TRBV11-3 and TRBJ1-1, is EAGVVQSPRYKIIEKKQPVAFWCNPISGHNTLYWYLQNLGQGPELLIRYENEEAVDDSQLPKDRFSAERLKGVDSTLKIQPAELGDSAVYLCASSSGTGGDTEAFFGQGTRLTVV.

V is TRBV6-6 and J is TRBJ1-2; D may be TRBD1 (6 bases). There are 16 residues in the CDR3. V dropped 1 base and J dropped 1 base, with 13 bases sitting between them. CDR1 is MNHNY and CDR2 is SVGAGI in the germline V gene (reference sequence). In DNA form, the CDR3 reads TGTGCCAGCAGTTACTGGTCACAGGGAGGTAACTATGGCTACACCTTC. Amino acids: CASSYWSQGGNYGYTF.

This clonotype was found a few times. The chain links TRBV10-3 to TRBJ2-5, with 8 bases lining up with TRBD1. Germline trimming cut 6 bases from V and 5 bases from J; bases unmatched to any gene: 8. The germline V gene has CDR1 ENHRY and CDR2 SYGVKD. There are 14 residues in the CDR3. In DNA form, the CDR3 reads TGTGCCATCAGCCGACAGGGGTCGGTTGAGACCCAGTACTTC. This gives the protein CAISRQGSVETQYF.

This clonotype was detected a few times. The genes are TRBV7-3 and TRBJ1-2, with D tentatively TRBD1 (5 bases). Trimming stripped 5 bases from V and 8 bases from J, with 24 bases between. This CDR3 has 16 amino acids. From germline, CDR1 is SGHTA and CDR2 FQGTGA. The CDR3 DNA reads as TGTGCCAGCAGCCCCTCCCCGGGACCGGGGCGAAGAGGCTACACCTTC. As protein: CASSPSPGPGRRGYTF.

This chain connects TRBV24-1 to TRBJ2-5; D is ambiguous. Between the trimmed V and J ends, which lost 4 bases and 6 bases, there was a span of 14 bases. This CDR3 is 14 amino acids long. Germline lookup yields CDR1 KGHDR and CDR2 SFDVKD. CDR3 protein: CATSDGILGKTQYF. For the CDR3, the DNA is TGTGCCACCAGTGACGGTATTCTGGGGAAGACCCAGTACTTC.

V and J are TRBV19 and TRBJ2-1; D gene uncertain. This CDR3 region has 14 residues. The germline V gene encodes CDR1 LNHDA and CDR2 SQIVND (reference sequence). Trimming removed 8 bases at V and 6 bases at J, with 17 bases between. The CDR3 bases are TGTGCCAGTGGTCACGGCTCCCCGGGCAATGAGCAGTTCTTC. The encoded protein is CASGHGSPGNEQFF.